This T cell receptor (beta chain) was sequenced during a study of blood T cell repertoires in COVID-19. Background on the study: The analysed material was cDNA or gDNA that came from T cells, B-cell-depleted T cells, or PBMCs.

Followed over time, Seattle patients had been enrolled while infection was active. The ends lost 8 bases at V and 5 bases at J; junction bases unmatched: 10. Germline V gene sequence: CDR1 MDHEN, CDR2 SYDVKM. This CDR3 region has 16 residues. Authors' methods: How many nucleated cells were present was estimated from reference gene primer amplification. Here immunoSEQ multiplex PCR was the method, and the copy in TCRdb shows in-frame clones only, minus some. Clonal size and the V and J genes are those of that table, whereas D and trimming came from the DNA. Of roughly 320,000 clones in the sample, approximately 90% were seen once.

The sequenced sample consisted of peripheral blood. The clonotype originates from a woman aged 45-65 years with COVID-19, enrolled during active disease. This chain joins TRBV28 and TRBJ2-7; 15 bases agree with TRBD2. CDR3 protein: CASRTSGRGLAHEQYF. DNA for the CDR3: TGTGCCAGCCGGACTAGCGGGAGGGGCCTGGCACACGAGCAGTACTTC.